This T cell receptor beta chain was retrieved from a study of cytomegalovirus exposure and HLA in healthy donors. Details on this clone: The antigen remains unidentified.

With 60 Vbeta and 13 Jbeta primers, the PCR was carried out. TCRdb keeps only in-frame clones here, not all; method: immunoSEQ multiplex PCR. The sample includes about 58,000 clones. Healthy bone marrow donors made up the donor group. Unrecorded immune exposures were likely, despite nominal health at sampling. Findings of the study overall: The study carried out a later analysis of TCR beta sequences. It associated some 18,000 of them with specific HLA alleles at a false discovery rate of 0.05. Later analysis demonstrated an association between a missense DCLRE1C variant and TCR beta V- and J-gene trimming.

The sequencing sample was made of PBMCs. This sequence originates from a woman younger than 35 in good health and CMV-seronegative.

The CDR3 is CASSLGAQGAGEQYF. DNA of the CDR3: TGCGCCAGCAGCTTGGGGGCGCAGGGGGCTGGTGAGCAGTACTTC. V and J are TRBV5-1 and TRBJ2-5, with 8 bases matching TRBD1. Looked up from germline, CDR1 is SGHRS and CDR2 is YFSETQ. This CDR3 has 15 amino acids. The V and J ends lost 0 bases and 11 bases, in that order; junction bases with no gene match: 12.